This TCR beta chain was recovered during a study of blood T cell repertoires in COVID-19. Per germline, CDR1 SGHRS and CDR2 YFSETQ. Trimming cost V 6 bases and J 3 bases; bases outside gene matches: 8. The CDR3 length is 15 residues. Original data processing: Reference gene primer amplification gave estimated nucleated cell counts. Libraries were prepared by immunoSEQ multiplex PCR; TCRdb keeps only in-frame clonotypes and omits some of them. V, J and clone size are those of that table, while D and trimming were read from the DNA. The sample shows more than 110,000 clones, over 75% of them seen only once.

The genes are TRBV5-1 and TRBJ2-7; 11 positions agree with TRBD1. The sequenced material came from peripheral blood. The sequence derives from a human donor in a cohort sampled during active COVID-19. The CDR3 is CASKTGTGGFYEQYF. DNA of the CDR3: TGCGCCAGCAAAACCGGGACAGGGGGATTCTACGAGCAGTACTTC.